The subject of this entry is one T cell receptor beta chain. The data stem from a study of T cells expressing NK-cell markers. One entry per CDR3 protein, without DNA, is what TCRdb gives after re-calling the 5' RACE reads. This repertoire includes hundreds of thousands of distinct CDR3 sequences. This CDR3 comprises 16 residues. Per the germline V gene, CDR1 is MDHEN and CDR2 is SYDVKM. Sequenced sample: blood T cells: a sorted CD56 or NKG2C T cell subset, CD4+ or CD8+ T cells, or bulk PBMC T cells (not recorded which). The TCR was taken from a woman aged 18-69 years in good health. The chain is built from TRBV28 and TRBJ2-1; lacking DNA, the TRBD2 call made by TCRdb goes unchecked. This chain's CDR3 is CASSPSSGRLFNEQFF.